Each of the 25 T cell receptor beta chains below was sequenced from the same sample in a study of cytomegalovirus exposure and HLA in healthy donors. PCR employed 60 Vbeta and 13 Jbeta primers. The repertoire was sequenced with immunoSEQ multiplex PCR; TCRdb's copy has only in-frame clones and lacks some. The table has about 190,000 clones, 80% to 90% seen once. Sequencing used PBMCs. The receptors here all came from a woman between 25 and 40 years old in good health and CMV-seronegative.

The chain links TRBV5-1 to TRBJ2-2; the match to TRBD1 covers 7 bases. This CDR3 has 15 amino acids. Unmatched junction bases numbered 6, after V lost 4 bases and J lost 3 bases. Germline CDR1 reads SGHRS; CDR2 reads YFSETQ. Here the CDR3 reads CASSADRVHTGELFF. The CDR3 bases are TGCGCCAGCAGCGCCGACAGGGTCCACACCGGGGAGCTGTTTTTT.

This sequence joins TRBV18 and TRBJ1-4; D unclear. Trimming took off 3 bases at V and 5 bases at J, with 7 bases between the two ends. CDR1 and CDR2 (germline): KGHSH, LQKENI. The CDR3 contains 13 residues. The CDR3 is CASSPPGNEKLFF. The CDR3 region has the DNA TGTGCCAGCTCACCCCCCGGGAATGAAAAACTGTTTTTT.

The chain uses TRBV5-1 and TRBJ1-4, with D maybe TRBD1 (6 bases). Per germline, CDR1 SGHRS and CDR2 YFSETQ. This CDR3 comprises 14 residues. The V gene lost 3 bases and the J gene lost 5 bases, with 11 bases spanning the gap. CDR3 DNA sequence: TGCGCCAGCAGCTCGCGACAGGCAAATGAAAAACTGTTTTTT. As protein: CASSSRQANEKLFF.

This chain uses TRBV9 with TRBJ2-1; a weak D match, TRBD1 (6 bases). V lost 3 bases to trimming and J lost 2 bases, with 15 bases between them. CDR3 length: 16 amino acids. Germline V CDR1 and CDR2: SGDLS, YYNGEE. CDR3: CASSASGVGAYNEQFF. The CDR3 DNA is TGTGCCAGCAGCGCATCAGGGGTGGGCGCCTACAATGAGCAGTTCTTC. The full variable domain, its missing parts supplied by reference TRBV9 and TRBJ2-1, is DSGVTQTPKHLITATGQRVTLRCSPRSGDLSVYWYQQSLDQGLQFLIQYYNGEERAKGNILERFSAQQFPDLHSELNLSSLELGDSALYFCASSASGVGAYNEQFFGPGTRLTVL.

J is TRBJ2-7 and V is TRBV5-1; D is perhaps TRBD1 (7 bases). The CDR3 is made up of 13 amino acids. V lost 3 bases and J 3 bases, leaving 10 bases between the germline ends. Germline lookup yields CDR1 SGHRS and CDR2 YFSETQ. The CDR3 loop is CASSWGDSYEQYF. CDR3 coding DNA: TGCGCCAGCAGCTGGGGGGACAGCTACGAGCAGTACTTC.

This clone was seen a few times. This chain joins TRBV2 and TRBJ2-3; 8 bases align to TRBD2. The germline V gene has CDR1 SNHLY and CDR2 FYNNEI. The V and J ends lost 5 bases and 4 bases, in that order; junction bases with no gene match: 5. The CDR3 loop spans 14 amino acids. DNA of the CDR3: TGTGCCAGCAGTAACTGGCGGGAGGCAGATACGCAGTATTTT. Protein product: CASSNWREADTQYF. Full variable domain (rest looked up from reference TRBV2 and TRBJ2-3): EPEVTQTPSHQVTQMGQEVILRCVPISNHLYFYWYRQILGQKVEFLVSFYNNEISEKSEIFDDQFSVERPDGSNFTLKIRSTKLEDSAMYFCASSNWREADTQYFGPGTRLTVL.

The rearrangement uses TRBV7-6 and TRBJ2-7, with 7 bases aligning to TRBD1. There are 13 residues in the CDR3. V was clipped by 3 bases and J by 3 bases; unmatched bases: 2. Germline CDR1 and CDR2: SGHVS and FNYEAQ. CDR3 in DNA: TGTGCCAGCAGCTTCGCAGGGGGCTACGAGCAGTACTTC. The encoded protein is CASSFAGGYEQYF. Full variable domain (remainder filled in from reference TRBV7-6 and TRBJ2-7): GAGVSQSPRYKVTKRGQDVALRCDPISGHVSLYWYRQALGQGPEFLTYFNYEAQQDKSGLPNDRFSAERPEGSISTLTIQRTEQRDSAMYRCASSFAGGYEQYFGPGTRLTVT.

J is TRBJ2-1 and V is TRBV7-9; 10 bases agree with TRBD1. Germline V gene sequence: CDR1 SEHNR, CDR2 FQNEAQ (reference sequence). Trimming removed 4 bases from V and 8 bases from J; junction bases left unmatched: 14. CDR3 length equals 17 residues. The CDR3 here is CASSSPGGTGVPDEQFF. For the CDR3, the DNA is TGTGCCAGCAGCTCCCCTGGAGGGACAGGGGTTCCCGATGAGCAGTTCTTC.

Remarks on this clone: The junction departs from germline at one end; a sequencing error may be responsible. The rearrangement uses TRBV4-1 and TRBJ1-2; TRBD1 matches 8 bases. The V gene's germline CDR1 is MGHRA and CDR2 YSYEKL. The CDR3 consists of 15 residues. For the CDR3, the DNA is TGTGCCAGCAGCTTCGGGACAGGCGCCGTCTATGGCTACACCTTC. It codes for CASSFGTGAVYGYTF.

This chain joins TRBV4-1 and TRBJ2-1; no clear D. Germline assignment: CDR1 MGHRA and CDR2 YSYEKL. V was cut by 8 bases and J by 6 bases, with 5 bases left in between. The CDR3 covers 10 residues. The CDR3, as DNA: TGCGCCAGCGGAGTCAATGAGCAGTTCTTC. This codes for CASGVNEQFF.

The chain is built from TRBV4-1 and TRBJ2-7; the D is unclear. CDR1 and CDR2 from the germline V gene are MGHRA and YSYEKL. Trimming took 0 bases from V and 3 from J, leaving 12 bases between them. This CDR3 comprises 15 residues. This CDR3 reads CASSQELATFYEQYF. In DNA form, the CDR3 reads TGCGCCAGCAGCCAAGAATTGGCCACCTTCTACGAGCAGTACTTC.

This chain connects TRBV28 to TRBJ2-5; 7 bases align to TRBD1. The J call is uncertain, as TRBJ2-7 better fits the DNA end. This CDR3 region has 13 residues. Germline V gene data show CDR1 as MDHEN and CDR2 as SYDVKM. The CDR3 DNA reads TGTGCCAGCAGCCGGACAGGCTTCTACGAGCAGTACTTC. Amino acid sequence: CASSRTGFYEQYF.

The chain has TRBV7-2 and TRBJ1-2; D remains unclear. V was trimmed by 1 base and J by 5 bases, leaving 14 bases between them. CDR3 length: 15 residues. Germline loops: CDR1 SGHTA, CDR2 FQGNSA. The CDR3 sequence is CASSLDATDTYGYTF. In DNA form, the CDR3 reads TGTGCCAGCAGCTTAGACGCAACAGACACTTATGGCTACACCTTC.

CDR3 in amino acids: CASGGILNTEAFF. For the CDR3, the DNA is TGTGCCAGCGGGGGGATATTGAACACTGAAGCTTTCTTT. The chain recombines TRBV6-5 with TRBJ1-1; tentative D call: TRBD1 (5 bases). CDR1 is MNHEY and CDR2 is SVGAGI in the germline V gene. The V end was cut by 8 bases, the J end by 0 bases, with 10 bases between. The CDR3 has 13 residues.

The chain is built from TRBV2 and TRBJ2-5; 9 bases are shared with TRBD2. This CDR3 region has 15 residues. CDR1 and CDR2 (germline): SNHLY, FYNNEI. J lost 7 bases, V lost 5 bases, and 11 bases had no gene match. The CDR3 DNA reads as TGTGCCAGCAGTCACGGACTAGCGAGCGATGGGACCCAGTACTTC. It specifies CASSHGLASDGTQYF.

V usage is TRBV5-1 and J usage is TRBJ2-7; no definite D call. The CDR3 spans 16 residues. Germline V gene data show CDR1 as SGHRS and CDR2 as YFSETQ. V shed 3 bases and J shed 2 bases, with 18 bases lying between them. The CDR3 DNA follows: TGCGCCAGCAGCTCGATCGGCCGAGCGATCCCCTACGAGCAGTACTTC. Its protein is CASSSIGRAIPYEQYF.

The chain employs TRBV9 and TRBJ2-2; 14 bases are shared with TRBD2. The germline gives CDR1 SGDLS, CDR2 YYNGEE. J was trimmed by 5 bases and V by 5 bases; bases with no gene match: 2. This CDR3 has 15 amino acids. CDR3 nucleotides: TGTGCCAGCAGGCGGACTAGCGGGGGGACCGGGGAGCTGTTTTTT. It translates to CASRRTSGGTGELFF.

The gene calls are TRBV13 and TRBJ1-1; 9 positions agree with TRBD1. The CDR3 runs 15 residues. Per germline, CDR1 PRHDT and CDR2 FYEKMQ (reference sequence). Losses at the gene ends were 4 bases for V and 6 bases for J; bases not matched to a gene: 9. The CDR3 DNA follows: TGTGCCAGCAGCTACCGGGACAGGGAGGGCGCTGAAGCTTTCTTT. This encodes CASSYRDREGAEAFF. Full variable domain (remainder filled in from reference TRBV13 and TRBJ1-1): AAGVIQSPRHLIKEKRETATLKCYPIPRHDTVYWYQQGPGQDPQFLISFYEKMQSDKGSIPDRFSAQQFSDYHSELNMSSLELGDSALYFCASSYRDREGAEAFFGQGTRLTVV.

V usage is TRBV6-1 and J usage is TRBJ2-7; TRBD1 matches 10 bases. The ends lost 5 bases at V and 6 bases at J; junction bases unmatched: 7. CDR1 MNHNS and CDR2 SASEGT come from the germline V gene. The CDR3 consists of 14 residues. In DNA form, the CDR3 reads TGTGCCAGCAGTCACACCGGGACAGGGGTCGAGCAGTACTTC. Protein sequence: CASSHTGTGVEQYF.

This clone was detected only once. CDR3 coding DNA: TGTGCCAGCAGGGACAGGGGTGGTGAGCAGTTCTTC. It is translated as CASRDRGGEQFF. This chain links TRBV2 with TRBJ2-1; 9 bases match TRBD1. The CDR3 loop spans 12 amino acids. The ends lost 6 bases at V and 9 bases at J; junction bases unmatched: 3. The germline CDR1 and CDR2 sequences are SNHLY and FYNNEI.

This chain uses TRBV10-1 with TRBJ2-3; a possible D gene is TRBD2 (7 bases). The CDR3 is 13 amino acids. CDR1 and CDR2 from the germline V gene are WNHNN and SYGVQD (reference sequence). V lost 2 bases and J lost 6, with 9 bases in between. CDR3 sequence reads: CASSEGGGDTQYF. CDR3 bases: TGCGCCAGCAGTGAGGGGGGGGGCGATACGCAGTATTTT.

This clone has a handful of counts. The CDR3 region is CASSGGPSSYEQYF. In DNA form, the CDR3 reads TGCGCCAGCAGCGGGGGCCCAAGCTCCTACGAGCAGTACTTC. The V call is TRBV5-1, the J call TRBJ2-7; a weak D match, TRBD1 (6 bases). The ends were cut back, 4 bases at V and 0 bases at J, with 11 bases in the middle. Germline loops: CDR1 SGHRS, CDR2 YFSETQ. The CDR3 is 14 residues long.

In its sample, this clone was seen once. The chain joins TRBV11-2 to TRBJ2-3; 12 bases line up with TRBD2. This CDR3 has 19 amino acids. In germline, CDR1 is SGHAT, CDR2 FQNNGV. J lost 3 bases, V lost 0 bases, and 10 bases had no gene match. This chain's CDR3 is CASSLDLGLAGGPTDTQYF. CDR3 in DNA: TGTGCCAGCAGCTTAGATCTAGGCCTAGCGGGGGGGCCAACAGATACGCAGTATTTT.

The V gene is TRBV5-1, the J gene TRBJ2-5; a possible D gene is TRBD1 (6 bases). V dropped 1 base and J dropped 1 base, with 8 bases sitting between them. The CDR3 loop spans 14 amino acids. The V gene's germline CDR1 is SGHRS and CDR2 YFSETQ. CDR3 amino acids: CASSLQGFQETQYF. The CDR3 DNA follows: TGCGCCAGCAGCTTGCAGGGGTTCCAAGAGACCCAGTACTTC.

The rearrangement uses TRBV11-2 and TRBJ1-1; D remains ambiguous. V was shortened by 6 bases and J by 0 bases, with 8 bases between the two germline ends. Germline assignment: CDR1 SGHAT and CDR2 FQNNGV. The CDR3 runs 13 residues. DNA for the CDR3: TGTGCCAGCAGACCCGGGATGAACACTGAAGCTTTCTTT. The encoded protein is CASRPGMNTEAFF.